The 20 T cell receptor beta chains listed next were all sequenced from one sample in a study of CD8+CD57+ T cells in acquired aplastic anemia. The TCR beta profiling, which covered VDJ combination and CDR3 sequence, was carried out using genomic DNA as the template. MiXCR, applied by TCRdb to the reads, yields one record per CDR3 protein. The table includes 150,000 to 200,000 distinct CDR3 sequences, less than 60% detected once. In patients chosen for sequencing, flow cytometry had shown CD8+CD57+ cell expansion. Sequencing was done on a sample of sorted CD4+, CD8+, or CD8+CD57+ T cells (not recorded which) from PBMCs. These receptors were collected from a human donor with aplastic anemia.

This CDR3 is CADTSGTSLDEQYF. The CDR3, as DNA: TGTGCCGACACGTCCGGGACTAGTCTCGACGAGCAGTACTTC. The chain couples TRBV10-3 to TRBJ2-7, with TRBD2 identical over 8 bases. The germline CDR1 and CDR2 sequences are ENHRY and SYGVKD. This CDR3 contains 14 residues. Trimming took 11 bases from V and 5 from J; bases not matched to a gene: 14.

As for this clonotype: One junction end disagrees with the germline gene, perhaps due to a read error. The chain couples TRBV9 to TRBJ2-7; D is ambiguous. This CDR3 is built from 15 residues. Germline lookup yields CDR1 SGDLS and CDR2 YYNGEE. The CDR3 protein is CASSLAIQLLYGQYF. Here the CDR3 DNA reads TGTGCCAGCAGCTTAGCAATTCAGCTCCTCTACGGGCAGTACTTC.

The gene calls are TRBV28 and TRBJ2-7, with 9 bases aligning to TRBD2. The CDR3 is 14 amino acids. Germline assignment: CDR1 MDHEN and CDR2 SYDVKM. J was trimmed by 3 bases and V by 3 bases; bases with no gene match: 3. The CDR3 DNA sequence: TGTGCCAGCAGTTTCCCTAGCGGGGTCTACGAGCAGTACTTC. This sequence encodes CASSFPSGVYEQYF. Supplemented by reference TRBV28 and TRBJ2-7, the full variable domain reads DVKVTQSSRYLVKRTGEKVFLECVQDMDHENMFWYRQDPGLGLRLIYFSYDVKMKEKGDIPEGYSVSREKKERFSLILESASTNQTSMYLCASSFPSGVYEQYFGPGTRLTVT.

On this clonotype itself: A much larger clone is a single base away; this may be a read error. The genes are TRBV7-9 and TRBJ2-3, with TRBD2 matching 8 bases. Losses at the gene ends were 2 bases for V and 5 bases for J; bases not matched to a gene: 3. Germline assignment: CDR1 SEHNR and CDR2 FQNEAQ (reference sequence). The CDR3 loop spans 14 amino acids. The CDR3 sequence: CASSLRGGIDTQYF. The CDR3, as DNA: TGTGCCAGCAGCTTACGGGGGGGAATAGATACGCAGTATTTT.

On this clonotype: The CDR3 carries no conserved terminal phenylalanine or tryptophan, so it likely arises from a read error. The V and J genes are TRBV18 and TRBJ1-1; D might be TRBD1 (6 bases). CDR1 is KGHSH and CDR2 is LQKENI in the germline V gene. V lost 1 base to trimming and J lost 7 bases, with 10 bases between them. The CDR3 loop spans 13 amino acids. CDR3 DNA sequence: TGTGCCAGCTCACCACTACAGGGACGTGAAGCTTTCTCT. Its protein product is CASSPLQGREAFS.

This clonotype was observed at least ten times. CDR3 in amino acids: CASSQETGFIGYTF. CDR3 nucleotides: TGCGCCAGCAGCCAAGAGACAGGGTTTATTGGCTACACCTTC. The V and J genes are TRBV4-3 and TRBJ1-2; TRBD1 aligns across 7 bases. The CDR3 is 14 amino acids. V gave up 0 bases and J gave up 7 bases; unmatched junction bases: 5. In germline, CDR1 is LGHNA, CDR2 YSLEER.

This clonotype showed up many times. The chain couples TRBV2 to TRBJ1-4; 9 bases are a match to TRBD1. In germline, CDR1 is SNHLY, CDR2 FYNNEI. The CDR3 sequence is 14 residues long. V shed 6 bases and J 8 bases; nucleotides not matched to a gene: 7. Here the CDR3 DNA reads TGTGCCAGCAGGCCACAGGGGGCAAAAGAAAAACTGTTTTTT. As protein: CASRPQGAKEKLFF.

This clonotype has ten or more counts. V is TRBV3-1 and J is TRBJ1-2; D call uncertain. This CDR3 contains 15 residues. V was clipped by 4 bases and J by 4 bases, with 16 bases between them. CDR1 is LGHDT and CDR2 is YNNKEL in the germline V gene (reference sequence). The CDR3 sequence: CASSPRVGGSYGYTF. For the CDR3, the DNA is TGTGCCAGCAGCCCTCGTGTGGGCGGGAGCTATGGCTACACCTTC.

The sample holds a few counts of this clonotype. J is TRBJ2-7 and V is TRBV10-3; TRBD2 might be the D (5 bases). Deletions cut 2 bases from V and 4 bases from J, with 15 bases between. The CDR3 is 15 residues long. Germline CDR1 and CDR2: ENHRY and SYGVKD. CDR3 in DNA: TGTGCCATCAGTGAGGGCCGGAGGCCGTCTTACGAGCAGTACTTC. Translating gives CAISEGRRPSYEQYF.

This chain links TRBV9 with TRBJ2-5; weak D call: TRBD1 (6 bases). Germline V CDR1 and CDR2: SGDLS, YYNGEE. The CDR3 consists of 17 residues. V shed 2 bases and J shed 5 bases, with 22 bases lying between them. CDR3 protein: CASSVGALPGERETQYF. In DNA, the CDR3 is TGTGCCAGCAGCGTGGGGGCTTTACCTGGGGAACGGGAGACCCAGTACTTC. Variable domain in full (rest from reference TRBV9 and TRBJ2-5): DSGVTQTPKHLITATGQRVTLRCSPRSGDLSVYWYQQSLDQGLQFLIQYYNGEERAKGNILERFSAQQFPDLHSELNLSSLELGDSALYFCASSVGALPGERETQYFGPGTRLLVL.

CDR3 bases: TGTGCCAGCAGCAGGATTGGCACAGATACGCAGTATTTT. This sequence encodes CASSRIGTDTQYF. This chain links TRBV7-3 with TRBJ2-3; D is ambiguous. The CDR3 is 13 residues long. V was shortened by 5 bases and J by 1 base, with 7 bases between the two germline ends. Looked up from germline, CDR1 is SGHTA and CDR2 is FQGTGA.

There are many counts of this clonotype. The chain carries TRBV12-3 or TRBV12-4 and TRBJ2-4; weak D call: TRBD1 (6 bases). V lost 4 bases to trimming and J lost 7 bases, with 8 bases between them. The CDR3 runs to 12 residues. As DNA, the CDR3 is TGTGCCAGCAGTTGGACAGCTAACATTCAGTACTTC. Protein sequence: CASSWTANIQYF.

The CDR3 DNA is TGTGCCAGCAGAGCCACTACAGGACCTAATGAAAAACTGTTTTTT. It yields the protein CASRATTGPNEKLFF. The J gene is TRBJ1-4, the V gene TRBV2; D is perhaps TRBD1 (5 bases). The germline CDR1 and CDR2 sequences are SNHLY and FYNNEI. V shed 6 bases and J shed 3 bases, with 14 bases lying between them. The CDR3 is 15 residues long.

This clonotype appeared a single time. This sequence joins TRBV19 and TRBJ2-7, with no clear D. CDR3 length equals 13 residues. Germline assignment: CDR1 LNHDA and CDR2 SQIVND (reference sequence). V was shortened by 4 bases and J by 1 base, with 8 bases between the two germline ends. This CDR3 is CASSNPPSYEQYF. Here the CDR3 DNA reads TGTGCCAGTAGTAACCCCCCATCCTACGAGCAGTACTTC.

Comments on this clonotype: A read error is likely, as this CDR3 ends without the conserved phenylalanine or tryptophan. V gene TRBV19 combines with J gene TRBJ2-3; tentative D call: TRBD2 (6 bases). The ends were cut back, 1 base at V and 0 bases at J, with 11 bases in the middle. CDR3 length: 16 amino acids. Germline loops: CDR1 LNHDA, CDR2 SQIVND (reference sequence). The CDR3 reads CASSIVTGTSTDTQYL. The CDR3 nucleotides read TGTGCCAGTAGTATAGTGACGGGGACTAGCACAGATACGCAGTATCTT.

A note on this clonotype: Its ends do not fully match the called genes, so a read error is possible. The chain carries TRBV12-3 or TRBV12-4 and TRBJ2-7; D call uncertain. This CDR3 has 14 residues. As DNA, the CDR3 is TGTGCCAGCAGCTTAGAGAAGGGATCCTACGAGCAGTACTTC. This sequence encodes CASSLEKGSYEQYF.

This chain connects TRBV27 to TRBJ1-4; no definite D call. Per the germline V gene, CDR1 is MNHEY and CDR2 is SMNVEV (reference sequence). V gave up 5 bases and J gave up 0 bases, with 10 bases separating them. This CDR3 contains 15 residues. The CDR3 nucleotides read TGTGCCAGCAGTCCAAACCCTGCAACTAATGAAAAACTGTTTTTT. Its protein is CASSPNPATNEKLFF.

Comments on this clonotype: The conserved phenylalanine or tryptophan is not found at the CDR3 terminus, so this likely reflects a read error. The J gene is TRBJ2-5, the V gene TRBV20-1, with 7 bases that match TRBD1. The CDR3 is made up of 12 amino acids. Germline-derived CDR1 and CDR2 are DFQATT and SNEGSKA (reference sequence). CDR3 sequence reads: CSARGLQETQYL. In DNA, the CDR3 is TGCAGCGCAAGGGGGCTCCAAGAGACCCAGTACCTC.

This clonotype was observed many times. The chain is built from TRBV20-1 and TRBJ2-1, with TRBD2 matching 9 bases. This CDR3 has 13 amino acids. Germline CDR1 and CDR2: DFQATT and SNEGSKA (reference sequence). DNA for the CDR3: TGCAGGGCGGGGGGGAGCTCCTACAATGAGCAGTTCTTC. Protein product: CRAGGSSYNEQFF.

The chain's CDR3 is CSARDFNNNEQFF. DNA for the CDR3: TGCAGTGCTAGAGATTTTAACAACAATGAGCAGTTCTTC. J is TRBJ2-7 and V is TRBV20-1, with no clear D. The J call may be mistaken, given a closer DNA end match to TRBJ2-1. Germline CDR1 and CDR2: DFQATT and SNEGSKA (reference sequence). This CDR3 contains 13 residues.